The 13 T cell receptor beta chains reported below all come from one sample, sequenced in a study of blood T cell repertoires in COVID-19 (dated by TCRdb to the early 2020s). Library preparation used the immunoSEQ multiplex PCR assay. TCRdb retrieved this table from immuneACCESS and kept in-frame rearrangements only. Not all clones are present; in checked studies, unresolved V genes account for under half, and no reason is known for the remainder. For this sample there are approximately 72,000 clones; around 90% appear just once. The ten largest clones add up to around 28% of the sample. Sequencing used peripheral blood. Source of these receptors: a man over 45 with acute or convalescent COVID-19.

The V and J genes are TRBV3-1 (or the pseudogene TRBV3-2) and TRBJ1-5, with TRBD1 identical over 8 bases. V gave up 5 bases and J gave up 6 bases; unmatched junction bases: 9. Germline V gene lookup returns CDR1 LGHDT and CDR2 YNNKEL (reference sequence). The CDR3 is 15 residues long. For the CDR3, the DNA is TGTGCCAGCAGCATGACAGGGGCAGGTCTTCAGCCCCAGCATTTT. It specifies CASSMTGAGLQPQHF.

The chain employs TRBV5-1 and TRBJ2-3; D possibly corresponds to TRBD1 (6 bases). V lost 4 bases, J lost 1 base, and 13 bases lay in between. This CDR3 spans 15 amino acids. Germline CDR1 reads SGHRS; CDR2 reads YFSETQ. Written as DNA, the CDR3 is TGCGCCAGCAGCAGGACAGATTTCCGCACAGATACGCAGTATTTT. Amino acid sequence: CASSRTDFRTDTQYF.

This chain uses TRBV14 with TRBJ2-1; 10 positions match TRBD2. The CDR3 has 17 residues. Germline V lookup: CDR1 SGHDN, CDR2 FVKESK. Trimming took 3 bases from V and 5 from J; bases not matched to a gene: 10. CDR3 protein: CASSHRLVAGGHNEQFF. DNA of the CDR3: TGTGCCAGCAGCCACCGTCTTGTAGCGGGGGGCCACAATGAGCAGTTCTTC.

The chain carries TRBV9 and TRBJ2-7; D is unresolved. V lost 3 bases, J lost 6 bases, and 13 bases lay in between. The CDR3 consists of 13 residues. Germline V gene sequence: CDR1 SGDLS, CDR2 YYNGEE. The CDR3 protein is CASSETSGREQYF. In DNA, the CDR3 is TGTGCCAGCAGCGAAACCTCAGGTCGCGAGCAGTACTTC.

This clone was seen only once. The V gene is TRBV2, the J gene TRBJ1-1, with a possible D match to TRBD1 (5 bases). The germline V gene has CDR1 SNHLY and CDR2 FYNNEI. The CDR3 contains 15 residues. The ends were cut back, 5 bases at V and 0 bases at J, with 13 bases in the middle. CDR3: CASSRGGLLNTEAFF. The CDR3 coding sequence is TGTGCCAGCAGTCGTGGGGGGTTGCTGAACACTGAAGCTTTCTTT.

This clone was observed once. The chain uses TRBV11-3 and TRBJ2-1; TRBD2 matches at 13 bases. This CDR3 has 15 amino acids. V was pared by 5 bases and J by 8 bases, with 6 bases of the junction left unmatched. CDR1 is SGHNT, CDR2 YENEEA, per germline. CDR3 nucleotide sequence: TGTGCCAGCAGCCGACTAGCGGGGGGAGTGGATGAGCAGTTCTTC. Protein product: CASSRLAGGVDEQFF.

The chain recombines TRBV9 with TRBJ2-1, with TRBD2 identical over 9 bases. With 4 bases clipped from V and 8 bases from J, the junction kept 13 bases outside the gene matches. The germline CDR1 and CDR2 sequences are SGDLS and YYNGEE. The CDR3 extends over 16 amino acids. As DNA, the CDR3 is TGTGCCAGCAGCTCCCGGGGTAGCGGGGGTGGGTATGAGCAGTTCTTC. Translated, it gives CASSSRGSGGGYEQFF. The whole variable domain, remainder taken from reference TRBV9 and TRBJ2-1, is DSGVTQTPKHLITATGQRVTLRCSPRSGDLSVYWYQQSLDQGLQFLIQYYNGEERAKGNILERFSAQQFPDLHSELNLSSLELGDSALYFCASSSRGSGGGYEQFFGPGTRLTVL.

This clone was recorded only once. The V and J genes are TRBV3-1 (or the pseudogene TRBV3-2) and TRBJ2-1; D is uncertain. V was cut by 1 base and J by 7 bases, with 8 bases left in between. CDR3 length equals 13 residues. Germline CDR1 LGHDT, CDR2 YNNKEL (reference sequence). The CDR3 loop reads CASSQVRGNEQFF. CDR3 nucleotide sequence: TGTGCCAGCAGCCAAGTTAGAGGTAATGAGCAGTTCTTC.

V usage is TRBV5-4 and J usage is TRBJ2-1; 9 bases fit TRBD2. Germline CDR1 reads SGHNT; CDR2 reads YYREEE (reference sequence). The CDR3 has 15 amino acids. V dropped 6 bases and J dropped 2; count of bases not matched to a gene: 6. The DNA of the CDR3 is TGTGCCAGCACTACAGCGGGGGGCGCCTACAATGAGCAGTTCTTC. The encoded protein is CASTTAGGAYNEQFF.

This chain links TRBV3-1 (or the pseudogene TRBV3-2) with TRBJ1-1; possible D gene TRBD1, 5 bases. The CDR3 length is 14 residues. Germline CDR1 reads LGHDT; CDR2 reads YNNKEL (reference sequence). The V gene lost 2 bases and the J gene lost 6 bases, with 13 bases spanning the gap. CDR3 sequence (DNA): TGTGCCAGCAGCCAATGGGGCGGGGGAGCTGAAGCTTTCTTT. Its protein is CASSQWGGGAEAFF.

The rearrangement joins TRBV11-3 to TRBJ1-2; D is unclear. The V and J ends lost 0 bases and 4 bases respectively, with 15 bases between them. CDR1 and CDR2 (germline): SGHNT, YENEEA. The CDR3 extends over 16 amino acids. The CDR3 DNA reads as TGTGCCAGCAGCTTAGATCGGGTGAAGGAAACCTATGGCTACACCTTC. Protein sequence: CASSLDRVKETYGYTF.

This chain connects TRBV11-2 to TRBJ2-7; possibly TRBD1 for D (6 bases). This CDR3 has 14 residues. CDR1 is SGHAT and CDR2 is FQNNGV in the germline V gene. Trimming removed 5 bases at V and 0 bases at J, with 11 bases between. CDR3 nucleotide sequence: TGTGCCAGCAGCCCCCGGGACAACTCCTACGAGCAGTACTTC. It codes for CASSPRDNSYEQYF.

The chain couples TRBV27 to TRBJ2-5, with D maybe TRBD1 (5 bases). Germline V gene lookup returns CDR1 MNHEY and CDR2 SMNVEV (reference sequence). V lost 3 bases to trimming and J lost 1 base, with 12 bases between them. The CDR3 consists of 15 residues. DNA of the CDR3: TGTGCCAGCAGTTTGGGCGCGACAGTCCAAGAGACCCAGTACTTC. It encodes CASSLGATVQETQYF.